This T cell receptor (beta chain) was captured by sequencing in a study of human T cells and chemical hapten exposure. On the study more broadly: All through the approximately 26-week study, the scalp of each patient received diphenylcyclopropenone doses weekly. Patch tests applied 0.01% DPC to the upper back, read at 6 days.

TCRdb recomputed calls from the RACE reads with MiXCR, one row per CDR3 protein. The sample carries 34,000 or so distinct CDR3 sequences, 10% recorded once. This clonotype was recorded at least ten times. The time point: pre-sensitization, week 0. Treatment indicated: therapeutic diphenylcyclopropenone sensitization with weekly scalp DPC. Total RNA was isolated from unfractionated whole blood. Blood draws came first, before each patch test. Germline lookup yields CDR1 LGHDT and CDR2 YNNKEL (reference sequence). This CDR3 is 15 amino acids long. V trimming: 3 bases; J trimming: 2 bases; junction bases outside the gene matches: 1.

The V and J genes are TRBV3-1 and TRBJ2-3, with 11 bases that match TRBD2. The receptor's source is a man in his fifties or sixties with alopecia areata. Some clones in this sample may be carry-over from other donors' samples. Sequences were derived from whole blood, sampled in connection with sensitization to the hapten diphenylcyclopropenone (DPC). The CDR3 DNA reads TGTGCCAGCAGCCAGGGACTAGCGGTCACAGATACGCAGTATTTT. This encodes CASSQGLAVTDTQYF.